The rows below give T cell receptor beta chains drawn from one sample of a study of cytomegalovirus exposure and HLA in healthy donors. The method was immunoSEQ multiplex PCR; TCRdb's version includes in-frame clones alone and lacks a portion of them. Of about 120,000 clones listed, 80% to 90% are singletons. Sequencing input: PBMCs. The origin of the receptors is a woman aged 40 to 50 in good health and CMV-seropositive. The CDR3 runs from the conserved cysteine through the conserved F or W. D genes are given only for firm matches. Size is stated for part of the rows, as once, few or many counts, or as a class when the clone is expanded.

d_call | j_call | clone_size | v_call | cdr3_nt | cdr3_aa
TRBD1 | TRBJ1-2 | . | TRBV29-1 | TGCAGCGTTGTCCTCACGACAGGGAGCTATGGCTACACCTTC | CSVVLTTGSYGYTF
. | TRBJ2-7 | . | TRBV11-2 | TGTGCCAGCAGCTACCCCTCCGGGAGCTCCTACGAGCAGTACTTC | CASSYPSGSSYEQYF
TRBD2 | TRBJ2-7 | . | TRBV4-2 | TGTGCCAGCAGCCAAGCCCGGACTAGCGGGGACCCTTACGAGCAGTACTTC | CASSQARTSGDPYEQYF
. | TRBJ2-1 | . | TRBV9 | TGTGCCAGCAGCGCTCCACAGGGTAATGAGCAGTTCTTC | CASSAPQGNEQFF
TRBD1 | TRBJ1-5 | once | TRBV28 | TGTGCCAGCAGTTTGGGCAGGGGGAATCAGCCCCAGCATTTT | CASSLGRGNQPQHF
. | TRBJ1-2 | . | TRBV6-5 | TGTGCCAGCAGTTCTACAGGATTTGACAAGAACTATGGCTACACCTTC | CASSSTGFDKNYGYTF
TRBD1 | TRBJ1-2 | . | TRBV30 | TGTGCCTGGAGTATTTACAGGGGGGACTATGGCTACACCTTC | CAWSIYRGDYGYTF
. | TRBJ2-3 | . | TRBV5-4 | TGTGCCAGCAGCTTGTTCTTTGGAGGGGGCCTAGCAGATACGCAGTATTTT | CASSLFFGGGLADTQYF
. | TRBJ1-2 | . | TRBV19 | TGTGCCAGTAGTATTACGGGGTGGAGCTATGGCTACACCTTC | CASSITGWSYGYTF
. | TRBJ2-1 | . | TRBV28 | TGTGCCAGCAGGGAGGAACTAGGGAATGAGCAGTTCTTC | CASREELGNEQFF
. | TRBJ1-6 | . | TRBV7-6 | TGTGCCAGCAGCTTACAGGCGAATTCACCCCTCCACTTT | CASSLQANSPLHF
TRBD2 | TRBJ2-1 | . | TRBV2 | TGTGCCAGCAGTGAACGACTAGCGGGAAGCAATGAGCAGTTCTTC | CASSERLAGSNEQFF
. | TRBJ2-7 | . | TRBV6-1 | TGTGCCAGCAGTGCGGACAGTTACGAGCAGTACTTC | CASSADSYEQYF
. | TRBJ1-4 | . | TRBV19 | TGTGCCAGTAGTATTCGCCAGGGCTTCGGTAATGAAAAACTGTTTTTT | CASSIRQGFGNEKLFF
. | TRBJ2-3 | once | TRBV5-8 | TGTGCCAGCAGGGGCCGAGGCACAGATACGCAGTATTTT | CASRGRGTDTQYF
TRBD1 | TRBJ2-1 | . | TRBV18 | TGTGCCAGCTCACCACAGGGACAGGGTATTGGTGAGCAGTTCTTC | CASSPQGQGIGEQFF